These T cell receptor beta chains were read from a single sample in a study of blood T cell repertoires in COVID-19. Assay used: immunoSEQ multiplex PCR; TCRdb lists only in-frame clones, some missing. The sample holds about 240,000 clones, about 80% seen once. The material sequenced was peripheral blood. Every receptor here comes from a woman aged 80 or over with acute or convalescent COVID-19. CDR3s include the opening cysteine and the closing phenylalanine or tryptophan. Fields, in order: clone size, D gene, V gene, J gene, CDR3 DNA, CDR3 protein. A D gene is named only where the DNA matches it firmly. A clone size is listed for some rows: how often the clone was seen (once, few, many), or a class if it is expanded.

>NA|NA|TRBV6-5|TRBJ1-6
TGTGCCAGCAGATACGCAGGGACACCCCTCCACTTT
CASRYAGTPLHF
>NA|NA|TRBV6-5|TRBJ2-7
TGTGCCAGCAGTTACAGTAGCGACGAGCAGTACTTC
CASSYSSDEQYF
>few|NA|TRBV5-1|TRBJ2-2
TGCGCCAGCAGCGCGGGACAGCCGAACACCGGGGAGCTGTTTTTT
CASSAGQPNTGELFF
>NA|TRBD1|TRBV7-9|TRBJ2-3
TGTGCCAGCAGCCTCGACAGGGGCACAGATACGCAGTATTTT
CASSLDRGTDTQYF
>NA|TRBD2|TRBV5-1|TRBJ2-1
TGCGCCAGCAGCCCTGGACTAGCGGGAGGGGCCAATGAGCAGTTCTTC
CASSPGLAGGANEQFF
>NA|TRBD2|TRBV19|TRBJ2-5
TGTGCCAGTAGCCTGGGGACTAGCGGGACAGAGACCCAGTACTTC
CASSLGTSGTETQYF
>NA|NA|TRBV30|TRBJ1-2
TGTGCCTGGAGTGTTGGGCAGGGGAACTATGGCTACACCTTC
CAWSVGQGNYGYTF
>NA|NA|TRBV29-1|TRBJ1-5
TGCAGCGTTAAGGGGACGGAGGGTCAGCCCCAGCATTTT
CSVKGTEGQPQHF
>once|NA|TRBV15|TRBJ1-3
TGTGCCACCAGCAGAGATCCAGGCTCTGGAAACACCATATATTTT
CATSRDPGSGNTIYF
>NA|NA|TRBV19|TRBJ1-5
TGTGCCAGTAGTATGTCGGGGTCTGGGAGCAATCAGCCCCAGCATTTT
CASSMSGSGSNQPQHF